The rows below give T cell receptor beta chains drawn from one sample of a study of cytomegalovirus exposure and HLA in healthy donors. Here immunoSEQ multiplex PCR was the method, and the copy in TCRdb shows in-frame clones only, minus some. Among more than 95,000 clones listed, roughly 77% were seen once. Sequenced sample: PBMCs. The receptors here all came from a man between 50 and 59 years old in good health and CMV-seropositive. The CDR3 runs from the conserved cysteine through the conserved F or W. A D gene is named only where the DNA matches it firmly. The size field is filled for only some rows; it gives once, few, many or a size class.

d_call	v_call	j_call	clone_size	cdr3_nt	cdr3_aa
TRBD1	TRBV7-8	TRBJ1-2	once	TGTGCCAGCAGCTTAGCGCAAGACAGGGGTCAGGCGAGCTATGGCTACACCTTC	CASSLAQDRGQASYGYTF
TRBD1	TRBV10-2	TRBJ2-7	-	TGCGCCATTAATGACAGGGGGTTTTCCTACGAGCAGTACTTC	CAINDRGFSYEQYF
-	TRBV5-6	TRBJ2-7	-	TGTGCCAGCAGCCTCCGGTTTCTGAGCTCCTACGAGCAGTACTTC	CASSLRFLSSYEQYF
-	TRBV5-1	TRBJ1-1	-	TGCGCCAGCGCCCTAGACGGCCCGAACACTGAAGCTTTCTTT	CASALDGPNTEAFF
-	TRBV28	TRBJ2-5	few	TGTGCCAGCAGTTTGCAGAAGACCCAGTACTTC	CASSLQKTQYF
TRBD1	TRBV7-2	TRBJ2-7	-	TGTGCCAGCAGCTCAGACAGGGGGCTACTGGAGCAGTACTTC	CASSSDRGLLEQYF
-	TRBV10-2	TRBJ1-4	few	TGCGCCAGCAGTGAGACAGCGGGAGGGCGTGAAAAACTGTTTTTT	CASSETAGGREKLFF
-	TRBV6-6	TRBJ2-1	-	TGTGCCAGCAGTTACGGGGAGCAGCAGTTCTTC	CASSYGEQQFF
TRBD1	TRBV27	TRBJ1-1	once	TGTGCCAGCAGTTTACAGGGGGCCGGTGAAGCTTTCTTT	CASSLQGAGEAFF
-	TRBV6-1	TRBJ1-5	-	TGTGCCAGCACGATGGCGGAGGCAAAGCAGCCCCAGCATTTT	CASTMAEAKQPQHF
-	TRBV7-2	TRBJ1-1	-	TGTGCCAGCAGCAACGGGGGGGTCATGAACACTGAAGCTTTCTTT	CASSNGGVMNTEAFF
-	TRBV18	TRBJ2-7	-	TGTGCCAGCTCACCACCGACTAGAAGCTACGAGCAGTACTTC	CASSPPTRSYEQYF
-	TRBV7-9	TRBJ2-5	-	TGTGCCAGCAGCTTACCCTTTAGACAGTCCCAAGAGACCCAGTACTTC	CASSLPFRQSQETQYF
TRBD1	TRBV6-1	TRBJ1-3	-	TGTGCCAGCAGTGAAAGCCCTGACAGGGCCTCTGGAAACACCATATATTTT	CASSESPDRASGNTIYF
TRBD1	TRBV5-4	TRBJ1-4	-	TGTGCCAGCAGGCGACAGGGGGCTTCTGAAAAACTGTTTTTT	CASRRQGASEKLFF
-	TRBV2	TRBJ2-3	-	TGTGCCAGCAGCCCACAGCCTAGCACAGATACGCAGTATTTT	CASSPQPSTDTQYF
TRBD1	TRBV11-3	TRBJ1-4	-	TGTGCCAGCAGCAAGGGACAGGAGGAAAAACTGTTTTTT	CASSKGQEEKLFF
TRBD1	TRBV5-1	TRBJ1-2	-	TGCGCCAGCAGCTTGGTCCCGGGACAGGGGATGGCTCTAGGGTATGGCTACACCTTC	CASSLVPGQGMALGYGYTF
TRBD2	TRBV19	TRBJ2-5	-	TGTGCCAGTAGTACGGGAGGCTGGATAGAGACCCAGTACTTC	CASSTGGWIETQYF
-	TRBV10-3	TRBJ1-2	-	TGTGCCATCAGTGCAGGACGGTCGGGGAACTATGGCTACACCTTC	CAISAGRSGNYGYTF
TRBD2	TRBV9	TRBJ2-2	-	TGTGCCAGCAGCGTACACGTAGCGGGGGCAAACACCGGGGAGCTGTTTTTT	CASSVHVAGANTGELFF
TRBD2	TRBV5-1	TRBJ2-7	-	TGCGCCAGCAGCTTGGATCCTAGCGGAATTTACGAGCAGTACTTC	CASSLDPSGIYEQYF
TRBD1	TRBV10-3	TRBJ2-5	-	TGTGCCATCAGCCCGGGACAGGGTGGGGAGACCCAGTACTTC	CAISPGQGGETQYF
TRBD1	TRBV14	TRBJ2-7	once	TGTGCCAGCAGTAAGCGGACAGGGGGCATCGAGCAGTACTTC	CASSKRTGGIEQYF
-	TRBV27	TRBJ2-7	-	TGTGCCAGTAGTCGTGACGCGGGACGAACCCACGAGCAGTACTTC	CASSRDAGRTHEQYF
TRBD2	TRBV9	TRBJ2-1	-	TGTGCCAGCAGCACAAAAATGCTAGCGGGGCCGAGCTCCTACAATGAGCAGTTCTTC	CASSTKMLAGPSSYNEQFF
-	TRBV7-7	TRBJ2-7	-	TGTGCCAGCAGCTTAGCCGACACGCACTCCTACGAGCAGTACTTC	CASSLADTHSYEQYF
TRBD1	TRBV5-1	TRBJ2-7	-	TGCGCCAGCAGCTCCGACAGGGTCCCCTACGAGCAGTACTTC	CASSSDRVPYEQYF
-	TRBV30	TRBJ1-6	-	TGTGCCTGGAGCGGACTCTATCCTTCCCCCCTCCACTTT	CAWSGLYPSPLHF
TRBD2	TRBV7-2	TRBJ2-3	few	TGTGCCAGCAGCACAACTAGCGGGAGGAATACGCAGTATTTT	CASSTTSGRNTQYF
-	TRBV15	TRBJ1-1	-	TGTGCCACCAGCAGAGGAGGGAGTGTCACTGAAGCTTTCTTT	CATSRGGSVTEAFF
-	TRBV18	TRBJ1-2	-	TGTGCCAGCTCACCGCTTACAGGTGTTGGGGGCTACACCTTC	CASSPLTGVGGYTF
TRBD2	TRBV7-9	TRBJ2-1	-	TGTGCCAGCAGCTCGGGTGGGGGGGCCTACAATGAGCAGTTCTTC	CASSSGGGAYNEQFF
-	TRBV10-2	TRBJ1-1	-	TGCGCCTCCAGGGAGTATCAGAACACTGAAGCTTTCTTT	CASREYQNTEAFF
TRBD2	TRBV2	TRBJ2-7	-	TGTGCCAGCACCGGCGGACTAGCGGGAGGAGGTGTGTACGAGCAGTACTTC	CASTGGLAGGGVYEQYF
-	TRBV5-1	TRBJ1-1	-	TGCGCCAGCAGCTTGGGCCTGGACATTGAAGCTTTCTTT	CASSLGLDIEAFF
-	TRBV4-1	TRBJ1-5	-	TGCGCCAGCAGCCAAGATCCCCTAAGTCAGCCCCAGCATTTT	CASSQDPLSQPQHF
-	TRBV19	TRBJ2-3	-	TGTGCCAGTAGTATCCAAGCGCCTAGCACAGATACGCAGTATTTT	CASSIQAPSTDTQYF
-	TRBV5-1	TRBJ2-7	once	TGCGCCAGCAGCTTGGATCGGGGGGCGGGATACGAGCAGTACTTC	CASSLDRGAGYEQYF
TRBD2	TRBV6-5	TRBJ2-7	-	TGTGCCAGCAGCGTGGTTACTAGCGGGATTCGCGAGCAGTACTTC	CASSVVTSGIREQYF
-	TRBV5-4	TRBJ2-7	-	TGTGCCAGCAGCCTCGGGGGATACGAGCAGTACTTC	CASSLGGYEQYF
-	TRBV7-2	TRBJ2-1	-	TGTGCCAGCAGCCCCAGGGGGGACAAATACAATGAGCAGTTCTTC	CASSPRGDKYNEQFF
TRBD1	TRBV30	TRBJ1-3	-	TGTGCCTGGAACATTTTCGGGAGCAGGGGGCAATATTTT	CAWNIFGSRGQYF